A single sample gave rise to the 20 T cell receptor beta chains below, sequenced in a study of molecular identifiers for immune sequencing clone quantification. MiXCR, applied by TCRdb to the PCR reads, yields one record per CDR3 protein. The sample holds 85,000 to 95,000 distinct CDR3 sequences, around 20% seen once. The sequencing input was naive CD8+ T cells from blood, with Jurkat cell RNA spiked in. Specified subset: FACS-sorted CD8+CD4-CCR7+CD45RA+ naive T cells. These receptors were obtained from a human donor in good health. Some libraries in this study had Jurkat cell RNA spiked in.

Note on this clonotype: Given a much more abundant clone one base away, this may be a read error. The gene calls are TRBV5-1 and TRBJ2-1; D is undetermined. Germline loops: CDR1 SGHRS, CDR2 YFSETQ. V was pared by 3 bases and J by 9 bases, with 19 bases between. The CDR3 is 15 residues long. The CDR3 spells CASSSIQLGWAEQFF. The CDR3 DNA reads as TGCGCCAGCAGCTCCATTCAGTTGGGGTGGGCTGAGCAGTTCTTC.

This clonotype was counted ten times or more. The chain is built from TRBV6-2 or TRBV6-3 and TRBJ2-1, with D possibly being TRBD1 or TRBD2 (5 bases each). Trimming removed 2 bases from V and 5 bases from J, with 13 bases in between. The CDR3 is 15 residues long. Germline loops: CDR1 MNHEY, CDR2 SVGEGT. The CDR3 spells CASSYGGRGNNEQFF. CDR3 DNA: TGTGCCAGCAGTTACGGGGGTCGGGGTAACAATGAGCAGTTCTTC.

This clonotype has ten or more counts. This rearrangement joins TRBV28 to TRBJ2-2; 7 nucleotides align to TRBD1. With 4 bases clipped from V and 1 base from J, the junction kept 12 bases outside the gene matches. CDR1 and CDR2 (germline): MDHEN, SYDVKM. The length of the CDR3 is 18 residues. The CDR3 is CASSSTSGQYMNTGELFF. Written as DNA, the CDR3 is TGTGCCAGCAGTTCCACCTCGGGACAGTACATGAACACCGGGGAGCTGTTTTTT.

This clonotype was counted many times. The chain employs TRBV5-1 and TRBJ2-7; D gene ambiguous. This CDR3 is built from 13 residues. The germline V gene has CDR1 SGHRS and CDR2 YFSETQ. With 0 bases removed from V and 3 bases from J, the gap between germline ends came to 7 bases. Written as DNA, the CDR3 is TGCGCCAGCAGCTTGGCCCCCGACTACGAGCAGTACTTC. It encodes CASSLAPDYEQYF. The full variable domain, its missing parts supplied by reference TRBV5-1 and TRBJ2-7, is KAGVTQTPRYLIKTRGQQVTLSCSPISGHRSVSWYQQTPGQGLQFLFEYFSETQRNKGNFPGRFSGRQFSNSRSEMNVSTLELGDSALYLCASSLAPDYEQYFGPGTRLTVT.

There are many counts of this clonotype. This chain joins TRBV11-2 and TRBJ1-1, with TRBD1 as a possible D gene (6 bases). The CDR3 totals 19 residues. Germline assignment: CDR1 SGHAT and CDR2 FQNNGV. The germline V and J ends were trimmed by 2 bases and 0 bases, with 22 bases remaining between them. The CDR3 loop is CASSLYLRGGRGVNTEAFF. The CDR3 region has the DNA TGTGCCAGCAGCTTATATCTACGTGGGGGGCGGGGAGTGAACACTGAAGCTTTCTTT.

This clonotype has a count of ten or more. The chain employs TRBV5-4 and TRBJ1-2, with D maybe TRBD1 (6 bases). CDR1 SGHNT and CDR2 YYREEE come from the germline V gene (reference sequence). Trimming cost V 4 bases and J 6 bases, with 16 bases left between them. The CDR3 runs to 14 residues. The CDR3 loop is CASSPDRQPNGYTF. CDR3 in DNA: TGTGCCAGCAGCCCGGACAGACAACCGAATGGCTACACCTTC. Full variable domain (missing parts from reference TRBV5-4 and TRBJ1-2): ETGVTQSPTHLIKTRGQQVTLRCSSQSGHNTVSWYQQALGQGPQFIFQYYREEENGRGNFPPRFSGLQFPNYSSELNVNALELDDSALYLCASSPDRQPNGYTFGSGTRLTVV.

The rearrangement links TRBV29-1 to TRBJ2-2, with D possibly matching TRBD2 (6 bases). The V gene lost 3 bases and the J gene lost 5 bases, with 16 bases spanning the gap. The CDR3 has 15 amino acids. Germline values: CDR1 SQVTM, CDR2 ANQGSEA. The CDR3 is CSVDSEGWGTGELFF. The DNA for the CDR3 is TGCAGCGTTGATTCGGAGGGTTGGGGAACCGGGGAGCTGTTTTTT.

This clonotype was observed many times. The V gene is TRBV24-1, the J gene TRBJ1-5, with D possibly being TRBD1 (5 bases). The CDR3 length is 15 residues. V shed 3 bases and J shed 0 bases, with 8 bases lying between them. CDR1 and CDR2 (germline): KGHDR, SFDVKD. CDR3 bases: TGTGCCACCAGTGATGGGACGGATAGCAATCAGCCCCAGCATTTT. The encoded protein is CATSDGTDSNQPQHF.

This clonotype came up many times. This chain joins TRBV4-1 and TRBJ2-7, with D maybe TRBD1 (6 bases). Trimming shortened V by 4 bases and J by 0 bases, and 10 bases separated the two germline ends. The germline V gene encodes CDR1 MGHRA and CDR2 YSYEKL. The CDR3 is 14 amino acids. In DNA, the CDR3 is TGCGCCAGCAGCCCTGGACAGACCTCCTACGAGCAGTACTTC. Its protein is CASSPGQTSYEQYF.

Notes on this clonotype: Sequence at one end of the junction differs from germline and may be a read error. The V call is TRBV27, the J call TRBJ1-1, with unresolved D. Germline CDR1 MNHEY, CDR2 SMNVEV (reference sequence). The length of the CDR3 is 14 residues. CDR3: CASRFAGLSTEALF. CDR3 bases: TGTGCCAGCAGGTTCGCCGGACTGAGCACTGAAGCTTTATTT.

This clonotype has a count of ten or more. This sequence joins TRBV4-3 and TRBJ2-7; D may be TRBD1 (6 bases). The germline V gene has CDR1 LGHNA and CDR2 YSLEER. The CDR3 has 15 amino acids. Trimming took off 2 bases at V and 2 bases at J, with 13 bases between the two ends. CDR3 nucleotide sequence: TGCGCCAGCAGCCAACAGGACAGCAGGACCTACGAGCAGTACTTC. It specifies CASSQQDSRTYEQYF.

In its sample, this clonotype was seen many times. The chain employs TRBV5-6 and TRBJ2-1; D unresolved. The germline CDR1 and CDR2 sequences are SGHDT and YYEEEE. CDR3 length equals 14 residues. V lost 1 base to trimming and J lost 4 bases, with 9 bases between them. The CDR3: CASSLPDPYNEQFF. CDR3 coding DNA: TGTGCCAGCAGCTTGCCAGACCCTTACAATGAGCAGTTCTTC.

This clonotype was observed a handful of times. A much larger clone sits a single nucleotide away, making a read error possible. V and J are TRBV9 and TRBJ2-7, with 12 bases that match TRBD1. CDR3 length equals 13 residues. Germline lookup yields CDR1 SGDLS and CDR2 YYNGEE. For the CDR3, the DNA is TGTGCCAGCAATCGCGGGACAGGGGGCGAGCAGTGCTTC. This sequence encodes CASNRGTGGEQCF. Based on the CDR3 plus reference TRBV9 and TRBJ2-7, the full variable domain is DSGVTQTPKHLITATGQRVTLRCSPRSGDLSVYWYQQSLDQGLQFLIQYYNGEERAKGNILERFSAQQFPDLHSELNLSSLELGDSALYFCASNRGTGGEQCFGPGTRLTVT.

As to this clonotype: Just one base apart from a much larger clone, this may be a read error. The chain has TRBV4-1 and TRBJ2-7; D ambiguous. The germline V gene encodes CDR1 MGHRA and CDR2 YSYEKL. CDR3 length: 13 residues. For the CDR3, the DNA is TGCGCCGGCAGCCACACAAACTCCTACGAGCAGTACTTC. This codes for CAGSHTNSYEQYF.

The V and J genes are TRBV7-2 and TRBJ2-7; 11 bases line up with TRBD2. CDR3 size: 16 residues. The V and J ends lost 4 bases and 5 bases, in that order; junction bases with no gene match: 10. Per the germline V gene, CDR1 is SGHTA and CDR2 is FQGNSA. CDR3 amino acids: CASSSPETSGINEQYF. The CDR3, as DNA: TGTGCCAGCAGCTCTCCTGAGACTAGCGGGATAAACGAGCAGTACTTC.

This clonotype has ten or more counts. The J gene is TRBJ2-3, the V gene TRBV3-1; TRBD2 aligns across 7 bases. The CDR3 consists of 14 residues. Germline lookup yields CDR1 LGHDT and CDR2 YNNKEL (reference sequence). Unmatched junction bases numbered 3, after V lost 1 base and J lost 5 bases. The DNA of the CDR3 is TGTGCCAGCAGCCAAGGTCGCGGGGGAGATACGCAGTATTTT. Its translation: CASSQGRGGDTQYF.

The CDR3 loop is CAWSGTTSADTQYF. CDR3 sequence (DNA): TGTGCCTGGAGTGGGACAACTAGCGCGGATACGCAGTATTTT. The rearrangement joins TRBV30 to TRBJ2-3; 7 nucleotides line up with TRBD2. J was trimmed by 6 bases and V by 1 base; bases with no gene match: 7. The CDR3 runs 14 residues. Germline CDR1 GTSNPN, CDR2 SVGIG (reference sequence).

Many counts were recorded for this clonotype. V usage is TRBV9 and J usage is TRBJ2-5; a possible D gene is TRBD1 (6 bases). CDR1 and CDR2 from the germline V gene are SGDLS and YYNGEE. Trimming removed 3 bases at V and 3 bases at J, with 6 bases between. This CDR3 region has 12 residues. This chain's CDR3 is CASSDREETQYF. DNA of the CDR3: TGTGCCAGCAGCGACAGGGAAGAGACCCAGTACTTC.

This clonotype came up many times. The CDR3 sequence: CASTDGIDTQYF. The CDR3 DNA is TGTGCCAGCACCGACGGGATAGATACGCAGTATTTT. The rearrangement joins TRBV6-2 or TRBV6-3 to TRBJ2-3; D possibly corresponds to TRBD2 (5 bases). The germline gives CDR1 MNHEY, CDR2 SVGEGT. Trimming took 7 bases from V and 5 from J, leaving 10 bases between them. CDR3 size: 12 residues.

This clonotype was found many times. The V gene is TRBV9, the J gene TRBJ1-1; D is ambiguous. The V and J ends lost 0 bases and 5 bases respectively, with 5 bases between them. CDR3 size: 12 residues. Germline V gives CDR1 SGDLS, CDR2 YYNGEE. The CDR3 spells CASSVGTTEAFF. The DNA for the CDR3 is TGTGCCAGCAGCGTAGGGACGACTGAAGCTTTCTTT.